This TCR beta chain was retrieved from a study of blood T cell repertoires in COVID-19. CDR1 and CDR2 from the germline V gene are SGHRS and YFSETQ. Unmatched junction bases numbered 4, after V lost 2 bases and J lost 2 bases. This CDR3 is built from 15 residues. Original processing notes: Estimation of nucleated cell counts was performed using reference gene primer amplification. Assay used: immunoSEQ multiplex PCR; TCRdb lists only in-frame clones, some missing. V and J calls and clone size are given by that table; D and trimming were obtained from the DNA. The table records over 300,000 clones, 80% to 90% of them present only once.

The TCR comes from a woman aged 45-65 years with acute or convalescent COVID-19. Sequencing was performed on peripheral blood. The chain combines TRBV5-1 with TRBJ2-7; 10 bases line up with TRBD1. This CDR3 reads CASSLTGTGAYEQYF. DNA for the CDR3: TGCGCCAGCAGCTTAACCGGGACAGGGGCCTACGAGCAGTACTTC.